This T cell receptor beta chain was identified in a study of blood T cell repertoires in COVID-19 (dated by TCRdb to 2019 to 2021). With respect to the entire study: Samples from collaborators originated in the United States, Italy and Spain and spanned both the acute and convalescent phases of COVID-19. The samples were drawn from the first 160 participants of the ongoing ImmuneRACE study and from some 1,300 subjects provided by 6 global collaborators. Subjects who had been exposed to COVID-19, were actively infected with it, or had recovered from it provided the deeply sampled blood TCRbeta repertoires that made up the dataset. Sample metadata almost always included a de-identified subject ID, COVID-19 status, age in years and sex. A freely available public database, intended as a resource for researchers studying the immune response to SARS-CoV-2, is where the repertoires were released. The prospective study material was composed of cDNA or gDNA derived from T cells, B-cell-depleted T cells, or PBMCs. Where HLA class I and class II types were available, the types were taken from metadata supplied by the sample provider, not from assay-based typing. The full study reports these points: How much clinical and demographic metadata was included differed by source and by participant, and the metadata was provided uncurated.

A second Seattle source provided samples from volunteer blood donors who had recovered from COVID-19. The collaborating institutions used their own protocols to collect whole blood in K2EDTA tubes. For TCRbeta analysis, collaborators shipped samples in one of three forms: frozen whole blood, isolated PBMCs, or DNA extracted from either of those sample types. TCRbeta CDR3 regions were amplified from genomic DNA using the immunoSEQ Assay, a bias-controlled multiplex PCR. The original methods were these. Within the assay, amplification of reference gene primers was used to estimate how many nucleated cells each sample contained. Sequence reads were collapsed and filtered to measure the absolute abundance of every unique TCRbeta CDR3 rearrangement. For each sample, productive Simpson clonality was calculated as the square root of Simpson's diversity index across productive rearrangements. TCRdb took this table from immuneACCESS and kept in-frame rearrangements with V and J called. Such tables lack part of the clones; where checked against another copy, unresolved V genes explain under half of the gap, and the rest is unexplained. V, J and clone size reflect that table, while D and trimming were determined from the DNA. The sample table shows some 270,000 clones, and 84% are seen once. Jointly, the top ten make up 1.5% of the sample.

For this clone: Its antigen is currently not known. It has no much larger one-base neighbor in the sample; base qualities were not kept.

Based on the germline V gene (reference sequence), the CDR1 and CDR2 sequences are SEHNR and FQNEAQ. Compared with germline, V lacks 0 bases and J lacks 3 bases; bases without a gene match: 1. The CDR3 covers 14 residues, taking in both the cysteine and the phenylalanine. Only CDR3 DNA remains: 42 bases, in frame from the first base. The source material was peripheral blood. This receptor was obtained from a woman in her 40s who had recovered from COVID-19. The rearranged segments are TRBV7-9 and TRBJ2-5; 7 of the junction bases match TRBD2. The CDR3 sequence is CASSLAGTKETQYF. The DNA sequence is given as TGTGCCAGCAGCTTAGCCGGGACTAAAGAGACCCAGTACTTC.